The clone carrying this T cell receptor beta chain has only a few counts. The data stem from a study of blood T cell repertoires in COVID-19. Study at large: Sample material is recorded as cDNA or gDNA derived from T cells, B-cell-depleted T cells, or PBMCs.

Germline V gene data show CDR1 as LNHDA and CDR2 as SQIVND (reference sequence). The CDR3 runs 18 residues. The V and J ends lost 1 base and 0 bases respectively, with 13 bases between them. Authors' data handling: Researchers report that nucleated cell counts were estimated from reference gene primer amplification. Assay used: immunoSEQ multiplex PCR; TCRdb lists only in-frame clones, some missing. D and trimming were read from the DNA, whereas the V and J calls and clone size are those reported in that table. The sample has around 200,000 clones; about 80% are singletons. Sequenced input: peripheral blood. This chain uses TRBV19 with TRBJ1-6, with D tentatively TRBD1 (6 bases). This receptor was taken from a man younger than 45 with active or convalescent COVID-19. CDR3 DNA: TGTGCCAGTAGTATAGCCCAGGGGACCAGCTCCTATAATTCACCCCTCCACTTT. Encoded protein: CASSIAQGTSSYNSPLHF.